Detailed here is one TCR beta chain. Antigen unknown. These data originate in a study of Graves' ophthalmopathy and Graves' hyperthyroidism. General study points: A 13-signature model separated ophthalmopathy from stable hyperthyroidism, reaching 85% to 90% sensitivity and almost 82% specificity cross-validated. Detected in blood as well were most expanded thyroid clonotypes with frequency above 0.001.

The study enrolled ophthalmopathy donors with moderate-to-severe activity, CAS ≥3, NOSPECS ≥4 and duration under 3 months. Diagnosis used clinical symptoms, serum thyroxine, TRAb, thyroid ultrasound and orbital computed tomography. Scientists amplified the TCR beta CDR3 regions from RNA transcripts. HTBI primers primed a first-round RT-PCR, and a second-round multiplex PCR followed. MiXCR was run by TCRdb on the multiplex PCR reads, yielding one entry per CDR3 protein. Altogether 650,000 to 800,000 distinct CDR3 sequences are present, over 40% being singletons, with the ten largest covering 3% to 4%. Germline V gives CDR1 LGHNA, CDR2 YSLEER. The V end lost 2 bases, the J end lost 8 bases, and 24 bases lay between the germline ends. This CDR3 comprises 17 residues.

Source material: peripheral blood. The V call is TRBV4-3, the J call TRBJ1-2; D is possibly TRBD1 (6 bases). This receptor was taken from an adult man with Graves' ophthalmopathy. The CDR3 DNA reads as TGCGCCAGCAGCCAATGTTCCGTTCAACAGGGAACTTACGGCTACACCTTC. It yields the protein CASSQCSVQQGTYGYTF.